The rows below give T cell receptor beta chains drawn from one sample of a study of human T cells and chemical hapten exposure. TCRdb processed the RACE reads anew with MiXCR; each CDR3 protein has one entry. The sample consists of tens of thousands of distinct CDR3 sequences, approximately 13% of them appearing once. Sequencing was performed on whole blood, taken in connection with sensitization to the hapten diphenylcyclopropenone (DPC). The source of these receptors is a woman aged 45-65 years with alopecia areata. Some clones in this sample may be carry-over from other donors' samples. Each CDR3 is given with its conserved first and last residue. The order of the fields is V gene, D gene, J gene, clone size, CDR3 DNA, CDR3 protein. A D gene is named only where the DNA matches it firmly. For some rows the clone size is stated as once, few or many, or as a class when expanded; others skip it.

TRBV18	TRBD2	TRBJ2-3	many	TGTGCCAGCTCTCGACTAGCGGGAGGGGATCAGGATTTT	CASSRLAGGDQDF
TRBV11-2	-	TRBJ1-1	many	TGTGCCAGCAGCTTGGACTCCTGGGGGAACACTGAAGCTTTCTTT	CASSLDSWGNTEAFF
TRBV5-5	TRBD2	TRBJ2-1	few	TGTGCCAGCAGTGTCCAGGGAGGGTATGATGAGCAGTTCTTC	CASSVQGGYDEQFF
TRBV5-1	-	TRBJ2-7	few	TGCGCCAGCAGCGTTCAGGGCGGTTCCTACGAGCAGTACTTC	CASSVQGGSYEQYF
TRBV5-1	-	TRBJ1-1	-	TGCGCCAGCAGCTTGGGAGGGGGAACTGAAGCTTTCTTT	CASSLGGGTEAFF
TRBV5-5	-	TRBJ1-2	-	TGTGCCAGCAGCCCCGCTCACATTTCTAACTATGGCTACACCTTC	CASSPAHISNYGYTF
TRBV20-1	-	TRBJ1-5	few	TGCAGTGCCGCACAGGGCCTTAGCAATCAGCCCCAGCATTTT	CSAAQGLSNQPQHF
TRBV12-3/TRBV12-4	-	TRBJ2-7	many	TGTGCCAGCAGTTTAGGGGCTCCATCCTACGAGCAGTACTTC	CASSLGAPSYEQYF
TRBV30	-	TRBJ1-2	many	TGTGCCTGGAGTGTTGGGGACTATGGCTACACCTTC	CAWSVGDYGYTF
TRBV5-4	TRBD1	TRBJ1-1	-	TGTGCCAGCAGCCCGGGACAGGTCGGCACTGAAGCTTTCTTT	CASSPGQVGTEAFF
TRBV5-1	TRBD1	TRBJ1-1	many	TGCGCCAGCAGCATAGGGACAGGGACAGAAGCTTTCTTT	CASSIGTGTEAFF
TRBV19	-	TRBJ2-3	few	TGTGCCAGTAGCGAGATAAGCACAGATACGCAGTATTTT	CASSEISTDTQYF
TRBV3-1	TRBD2	TRBJ2-1	-	TGTGCCAGCAGCCGGAACCCGGGACTAGCGGGAGTTGAGCAGTTCTTC	CASSRNPGLAGVEQFF
TRBV21-1	-	TRBJ2-2	few	TGTGCCAGCAGCGAATTGTCCCCCGCGGGACTAGCGGCTGACAACACCGGGGAGCTGTTTTTT	CASSELSPAGLAADNTGELFF
TRBV20-1	TRBD2	TRBJ2-7	medium-sized	TGCAGTGCTAGAGCACTAGCGGGAACCTACGAGCAGTACTTC	CSARALAGTYEQYF
TRBV11-2	TRBD2	TRBJ2-3	many	TGTGCCAGCAGCAGTAGCGGGGGGGGCACAGATACGCAGTATTTT	CASSSSGGGTDTQYF
TRBV20-1	-	TRBJ1-1	-	TGCAGTGCTAGAGAAGGGAGACAACCTGAAGCTTTCTTT	CSAREGRQPEAFF
TRBV6-5	-	TRBJ2-1	-	TGTGCCAGCAGTTATTCGGGGGCTGAGCAGTTCTTC	CASSYSGAEQFF
TRBV20-1	-	TRBJ2-3	-	TGCAGTGCTCGAGCCCCGGGGCAGTCCGATACGCAGTATTTT	CSARAPGQSDTQYF
TRBV3-1	-	TRBJ1-5	few	TGTGCCAGCAGCCGGGGGGTTGGGAGCAATCAGCCCCAGCATTTT	CASSRGVGSNQPQHF
TRBV29-1	TRBD1	TRBJ2-3	few	TGCAGCTGCGTCCGGGACAGGGACACAGATACGCAGTATTTT	CSCVRDRDTDTQYF
TRBV3-1	-	TRBJ2-7	many	TGTGCCAGCAGCCAAGAAGGGCCCCGGGGGCAGTACTTC	CASSQEGPRGQYF
TRBV12-3/TRBV12-4	-	TRBJ2-2	few	TGTGCCAGCAGTTTTGATGTTGGGACGGTACCCACCGGGGAGCTGTTTTTT	CASSFDVGTVPTGELFF
TRBV6-2/TRBV6-3	-	TRBJ1-1	many	TGTGCCAGCACCCTAAAGACGGATGAGTTTGGAGTTTCCACTGAAGCTTTCTTT	CASTLKTDEFGVSTEAFF
TRBV19	-	TRBJ2-1	few	TGTGCCAGTACCATTCAGGATGAGCAGTTCTTC	CASTIQDEQFF
TRBV20-1	-	TRBJ1-1	many	TGCAGTGCTAGTGCCATGAACACTGAAGCTTTCTTT	CSASAMNTEAFF
TRBV20-1	-	TRBJ2-2	few	TGCAGTGCTCCGTGGGGGCCCCACACCGGGGAGCTGTTTTTT	CSAPWGPHTGELFF
TRBV4-2	-	TRBJ2-5	many	TGTGCCAGCAGCCAAGAGACTCATAGAAAAGAGACCCAGTACTTC	CASSQETHRKETQYF
TRBV4-2	TRBD2	TRBJ2-3	many	TGTGCCAGCAGCCAAGAAGCGGGAGGCCCAGATACGCAGTATTTT	CASSQEAGGPDTQYF
TRBV4-1	TRBD2	TRBJ2-7	-	TGCGCCAGCAGCCAAGAATGGGTACTAGCGGGAGGGCCCACCCCCTACGAGCAGTACTTC	CASSQEWVLAGGPTPYEQYF
TRBV30	-	TRBJ1-2	-	TGTGCCTGGAAGATAGCGACAGTTAGATATGGCTACACCTTC	CAWKIATVRYGYTF
TRBV20-1	TRBD1	TRBJ2-7	-	TGCAGTGCTAGAAAGCCGACAGGGCCGCAGGAGTACTTC	CSARKPTGPQEYF
TRBV29-1	-	TRBJ2-7	few	TGCAGCGTTGAAGATACCTACGAGCAGTACTTC	CSVEDTYEQYF
TRBV20-1	-	TRBJ1-1	many	TGCAGTGCTAGAGTGACACCTTTCGGGACTGAAGCTTTCTTT	CSARVTPFGTEAFF
TRBV27	-	TRBJ2-1	-	TGTGCCAGCAGTTTATCCCCAGTAAGGTACAATGAGCAGTTCTTC	CASSLSPVRYNEQFF
TRBV20-1	TRBD1	TRBJ2-1	few	TGCAGTGCGTACGGGACAGGGGTGTTCTTC	CSAYGTGVFF
TRBV29-1	-	TRBJ1-1	-	TGCAGCGTTGAAGTTATTCCGGGGAACACTGAAGCTTTCTTT	CSVEVIPGNTEAFF
TRBV7-9	TRBD1	TRBJ2-1	-	TGTGCCAGCAGTTCCGGGACAGGGGCCAATGAGCAGTTCTTC	CASSSGTGANEQFF
TRBV5-4	-	TRBJ2-3	-	TGTGCCAGCAGCCAGATGGGGAGCGAGGATACGCAGTATTTT	CASSQMGSEDTQYF
TRBV7-6	TRBD1	TRBJ2-7	-	TGTGCCAGCAGCGAATGGGACAGACGCTCCTACGAGCAGTACTTC	CASSEWDRRSYEQYF
TRBV3-1	TRBD2	TRBJ2-3	many	TGTGCCAGCAGCCGCGCGGGAGGGCCTACAGATACGCAGTATTTT	CASSRAGGPTDTQYF
TRBV2	-	TRBJ2-1	-	TGTGCCAGCAGCGGGTCAGGACCGGAGCAGTTCTTC	CASSGSGPEQFF
TRBV24-1	TRBD2	TRBJ2-3	few	TGTGCCACCAGCCCTAGCGGGCAGGGAGATACGCAGTATTTT	CATSPSGQGDTQYF
TRBV20-1	TRBD2	TRBJ2-3	few	TGCAGTGCTATAGCGGGACCTAGCACAGATACGCAGTATTTT	CSAIAGPSTDTQYF
TRBV10-1	-	TRBJ1-6	-	TGCGCCAGCGCTGACGGTTTGGGTTCACCCCTCCACTTT	CASADGLGSPLHF
TRBV7-9	-	TRBJ1-2	many	TGTGCCAGCAGCTTAGTGCAAGCAAACTATGGCTACACCTTC	CASSLVQANYGYTF
TRBV11-2	-	TRBJ1-2	-	TGTGCCAGCAGCTTAACAGGCTATGGCTACACCTTC	CASSLTGYGYTF
TRBV7-3	TRBD2	TRBJ2-5	few	TGTGCCAGCAGCTCGGGACTAGCGGGAGGTATACAAGAGACCCAGTACTTC	CASSSGLAGGIQETQYF
TRBV29-1	-	TRBJ1-1	many	TGCAGCGTTGAGAAGGACATAACTGAAGCTTTCTTT	CSVEKDITEAFF
TRBV7-9	-	TRBJ2-3	few	TGTGCCATTTACGAAGCGGGTCTCTCTAGCACAGATACGCAGTATTTT	CAIYEAGLSSTDTQYF
TRBV29-1	-	TRBJ2-7	many	TGCAGCGTTGGGGTCAGCACCTACGAGCAGTACTTC	CSVGVSTYEQYF
TRBV29-1	-	TRBJ2-1	many	TGCAGCGTTGAAGATCATGTTAGGGGAAGCCCTTTGAGGAATGAGCAGTTCTTC	CSVEDHVRGSPLRNEQFF
TRBV20-1	-	TRBJ2-7	-	TGCAGTGCTAGAGCTAGCCCCGCATACGAGCAGTACTTC	CSARASPAYEQYF